The 16 T cell receptor beta chains reported below all come from one sample, sequenced in a study of shared clonotypes between healthy human individuals. Produced via immunoSEQ multiplex PCR; TCRdb's table is partial and in-frame only. The data show about 2.1 million clones, with 93% seen just once and more than 1.5% held by the top ten. In the naive CD8 group, cells lacked CD45RO and were positively selected for CCR7, so terminally differentiated effector memory CD45RA+ cells were left out. Sequencing was performed on naive CD8+ T cells from PBMCs. The receptors come from a young man in good health. Some clones in this sample may be carry-over from other donors' samples.

This chain uses TRBV4-1 with TRBJ2-1, with TRBD2 matching over 12 bases. Germline trimming cut 8 bases from V and 4 bases from J; bases unmatched to any gene: 0. The CDR3 is 13 residues long. CDR1 and CDR2 from the germline V gene are MGHRA and YSYEKL. The CDR3 spells CASGLAGYNEQFF. The CDR3, as DNA: TGCGCCAGCGGACTAGCGGGGTACAATGAGCAGTTCTTC.

DNA for the CDR3: TGCAGCGCCGCGGAGGGGGGCGGAGAATATGAAAAACTGTTTTTT. This sequence encodes CSAAEGGGEYEKLFF. J is TRBJ1-4 and V is TRBV29-1, with a weak D call TRBD1 (6 bases). Trimming left V 7 bases short and J 6 bases short, with 21 bases between. CDR1 SQVTM and CDR2 ANQGSEA come from the germline V gene. The CDR3 is 15 residues long.

This chain links TRBV28 with TRBJ2-7, with unresolved D. Germline V gives CDR1 MDHEN, CDR2 SYDVKM. This CDR3 has 13 amino acids. V was shortened by 5 bases and J by 4 bases, with 12 bases between the two germline ends. CDR3 nucleotides: TGTGCCAGCAGTAGTCAGGCGGATTACGAGCAGTACTTC. Protein product: CASSSQADYEQYF.

The J gene is TRBJ2-1, the V gene TRBV19; the match to TRBD1 covers 8 bases. In germline, CDR1 is LNHDA, CDR2 SQIVND (reference sequence). V lost 7 bases, J lost 6 bases, and 11 bases stayed unmatched. This CDR3 comprises 15 residues. In nucleotides, the CDR3 is TGTGCCAGTACACCCATCCACAGGGGGAGCAATGAGCAGTTCTTC. This gives the protein CASTPIHRGSNEQFF.

This clone occurred once. A read error may account for a junction end that differs from germline. The sample holds other DNA sequences that translate to the same CDR3. The rearrangement links TRBV19 to TRBJ1-5; 7 bases fit TRBD1. Germline CDR1 LNHDA, CDR2 SQIVND (reference sequence). The CDR3 consists of 16 residues. In DNA form, the CDR3 reads TGTGCCAGTAGCATAGATCGTGAGGGGGCAGGTCAGCCCCAGCATTTT. Amino acid sequence: CASSIDREGAGQPQHF.

The rearrangement uses TRBV19 and TRBJ1-2; possibly TRBD1 for D (6 bases). Between the trimmed V and J ends, which lost 7 bases and 3 bases, there was a span of 15 bases. CDR1 and CDR2 from the germline V gene are LNHDA and SQIVND (reference sequence). The CDR3 extends over 14 amino acids. CDR3 amino acids: CASTPRGGYYGYTF. Written as DNA, the CDR3 is TGTGCCAGTACCCCAAGGGGGGGTTACTATGGCTACACCTTC.

The chain combines TRBV7-9 with TRBJ1-2, with D possibly being TRBD1 (5 bases). V shed 3 bases and J shed 4 bases, with 24 bases lying between them. Looked up from germline, CDR1 is SEHNR and CDR2 is FQNEAQ (reference sequence). The CDR3 sequence is 18 residues long. CDR3 region: CASSFAAHGGANIYGYTF. The CDR3 region has the DNA TGTGCCAGCAGCTTCGCGGCCCATGGAGGGGCGAATATCTATGGCTACACCTTC.

The V gene is TRBV27, the J gene TRBJ2-3; 8 nucleotides line up with TRBD1. The CDR3 has 18 residues. Germline V lookup: CDR1 MNHEY, CDR2 SMNVEV (reference sequence). V lost 3 bases to trimming and J lost 3 bases; unmatched junction nucleotides: 14. CDR3: CASSFSAWTGRLTDTQYF. CDR3 nucleotides: TGTGCCAGCAGTTTCTCTGCGTGGACAGGGAGGTTGACAGATACGCAGTATTTT.

The J gene is TRBJ2-3, the V gene TRBV7-9; 8 bases are shared with TRBD2. CDR1 and CDR2 (germline): SEHNR, FQNEAQ (reference sequence). CDR3 length: 16 residues. J was trimmed by 2 bases and V by 6 bases; bases with no gene match: 10. The CDR3 is CASSGSGEPNTDTQYF. The CDR3 DNA is TGTGCCAGCAGTGGTAGCGGGGAACCAAACACAGATACGCAGTATTTT.

V and J are TRBV5-4 and TRBJ2-1; D is possibly TRBD1 or TRBD2 (5 bases each). The V end was cut by 4 bases, the J end by 8 bases, with 22 bases between. The CDR3 totals 16 residues. The germline V gene has CDR1 SGHNT and CDR2 YYREEE (reference sequence). CDR3 amino acids: CASSPHGTERAYEQFF. The CDR3 region has the DNA TGTGCCAGCAGCCCCCATGGGACGGAACGGGCTTATGAGCAGTTCTTC.

This chain uses TRBV28 with TRBJ1-2, with 7 bases matching TRBD1. The CDR3 length is 15 residues. CDR1 MDHEN and CDR2 SYDVKM come from the germline V gene. The V gene end was trimmed by 3 bases and the J gene end by 2 bases; junction bases not matched to a gene: 6. CDR3 region: CASSFLGQENYGYTF. The CDR3 coding sequence is TGTGCCAGCAGTTTCCTAGGACAGGAGAACTATGGCTACACCTTC.

Written as DNA, the CDR3 is TGTGCCAGCAGCATAGGGACAGAAAATCAGCCCCAGCATTTT. Its translation is CASSIGTENQPQHF. The rearrangement joins TRBV7-9 to TRBJ1-5; 7 bases fit TRBD1. The ends lost 5 bases at V and 4 bases at J; junction bases unmatched: 5. The CDR3 extends over 14 amino acids. The germline V gene encodes CDR1 SEHNR and CDR2 FQNEAQ (reference sequence). Complete variable domain (other parts from reference TRBV7-9 and TRBJ1-5): DTGVSQNPRHKITKRGQNVTFRCDPISEHNRLYWYRQTLGQGPEFLTYFQNEAQLEKSRLLSDRFSAERPKGSFSTLEIQRTEQGDSAMYLCASSIGTENQPQHFGDGTRLSIL.

V is TRBV7-9 and J is TRBJ2-7; TRBD2 agrees at 11 bases. Germline CDR1 reads SEHNR; CDR2 reads FQNEAQ (reference sequence). The CDR3 sequence is 14 residues long. The trim removed 6 bases at V and 6 bases at J, leaving 7 bases unmatched. Here the CDR3 DNA reads TGTGCCAGCAGGTCGGGACTAGCGGTCACCGAGCAGTACTTC. Encoded protein: CASRSGLAVTEQYF.

The chain joins TRBV19 to TRBJ2-7; D possibly matches TRBD1 or TRBD2 (5 bases each). Trimming shortened V by 5 bases and J by 3 bases, and 17 bases separated the two germline ends. This CDR3 has 15 residues. The germline V gene has CDR1 LNHDA and CDR2 SQIVND (reference sequence). In DNA form, the CDR3 reads TGTGCCAGTAGTGTCCCCCGGGACGGAGACTACGAGCAGTACTTC. Amino acid sequence: CASSVPRDGDYEQYF.

The chain has TRBV7-6 and TRBJ2-5; perhaps TRBD1 as D (6 bases). The CDR3 contains 14 residues. The ends were cut back, 6 bases at V and 3 bases at J, with 14 bases in the middle. Per germline, CDR1 SGHVS and CDR2 FNYEAQ. In nucleotides, the CDR3 is TGTGCCAGCAGACCATTAGGGACAAAAGAGACCCAGTACTTC. It translates to CASRPLGTKETQYF.

This clone was picked up a small number of times. Different DNA sequences within this sample yield the same CDR3. The rearrangement links TRBV27 to TRBJ2-1; 7 positions match TRBD2. CDR1 is MNHEY, CDR2 SMNVEV, per germline (reference sequence). Germline trimming cut 2 bases from V and 8 bases from J; bases unmatched to any gene: 0. This CDR3 contains 12 residues. CDR3 bases: TGTGCCAGCAGTTTAGGGGGGGATGAGCAGTTCTTC. This translates into CASSLGGDEQFF.